One and the same sample provided the 13 T cell receptor beta chains below, sequenced in a study of blood T cell repertoires in COVID-19. Libraries were prepared by immunoSEQ multiplex PCR; TCRdb keeps only in-frame clonotypes and omits some of them. The sample yields 65,000 to 95,000 clones, roughly nine tenths seen once. Material: peripheral blood. Receptors were obtained from a man older than 75 with acute or convalescent COVID-19.

The CDR3 DNA follows: TGTGCCAGTAGTATTAGGGGCGATAATTCACCCCTCCACTTT. It codes for CASSIRGDNSPLHF. The chain combines TRBV19 with TRBJ1-6, with TRBD1 as a possible D gene (5 bases). CDR3 length equals 14 residues. Per the germline V gene, CDR1 is LNHDA and CDR2 is SQIVND (reference sequence). V lost 3 bases to trimming and J lost 5 bases, with 8 bases between them.

The rearrangement joins TRBV19 to TRBJ2-2; 10 bases map to TRBD2. Germline V lookup: CDR1 LNHDA, CDR2 SQIVND (reference sequence). This CDR3 comprises 16 residues. V shed 1 base, J shed 6 bases, and the junction held 5 bases outside the gene matches. CDR3 nucleotide sequence: TGTGCCAGTAGTATAGGGGCTAGCGGGAGTGCCGGGGAGCTGTTTTTT. Its translation: CASSIGASGSAGELFF. Complete variable domain (other parts from reference TRBV19 and TRBJ2-2): DGGITQSPKYLFRKEGQNVTLSCEQNLNHDAMYWYRQDPGQGLRLIYYSQIVNDFQKGDIAEGYSVSREKKESFPLTVTSAQKNPTAFYLCASSIGASGSAGELFFGEGSRLTVL.

The gene calls are TRBV7-9 and TRBJ2-2, with D hard to call. The germline CDR1 and CDR2 sequences are SEHNR and FQNEAQ (reference sequence). CDR3 length equals 14 residues. The V end lost 3 bases, the J end lost 1 base, and 6 bases lay between the germline ends. The CDR3 reads CASSFGVNTGELFF. As DNA, the CDR3 is TGTGCCAGCAGCTTCGGTGTGAACACCGGGGAGCTGTTTTTT.

The genes are TRBV19 and TRBJ2-7, with no clear D. In germline, CDR1 is LNHDA, CDR2 SQIVND (reference sequence). Trimming left V 6 bases short and J 6 bases short, with 6 bases between. The CDR3 runs to 10 residues. CDR3 region: CASSPREQYF. CDR3 nucleotide sequence: TGTGCCAGTAGCCCGCGCGAGCAGTACTTC.

The V call is TRBV15, the J call TRBJ2-5; TRBD2 might be the D (6 bases). Germline V gene lookup returns CDR1 LNHNV and CDR2 YYDKDF (reference sequence). CDR3 length equals 14 residues. The germline V and J ends were trimmed by 4 bases and 5 bases, with 14 bases remaining between them. The CDR3 DNA reads as TGTGCCACCAGCAACCCGACTAGAGCGGAGACCCAGTACTTC. This gives the protein CATSNPTRAETQYF.

This clone was detected only once. The chain recombines TRBV5-1 with TRBJ1-1; no firm D call. The CDR3 is 17 residues long. V dropped 0 bases and J dropped 0 bases, with 15 bases sitting between them. Looked up from germline, CDR1 is SGHRS and CDR2 is YFSETQ. The CDR3 DNA reads as TGCGCCAGCAGCTTGGGGGTAGCGACGGACGTGAACACTGAAGCTTTCTTT. This encodes CASSLGVATDVNTEAFF. The variable domain in full, with the rest retrieved from reference TRBV5-1 and TRBJ1-1, is KAGVTQTPRYLIKTRGQQVTLSCSPISGHRSVSWYQQTPGQGLQFLFEYFSETQRNKGNFPGRFSGRQFSNSRSEMNVSTLELGDSALYLCASSLGVATDVNTEAFFGQGTRLTVV.

The chain joins TRBV7-2 to TRBJ2-2; TRBD2 matches 7 bases. CDR1 is SGHTA, CDR2 FQGNSA, per germline. CDR3 length equals 16 residues. J gave up 4 bases and V 5 bases, and 10 bases lay outside the gene matches. This CDR3 is CASSPLGGTGTGELFF. As DNA, the CDR3 is TGTGCCAGCAGCCCTTTGGGAGGGACTGGCACCGGGGAGCTGTTTTTT.

This clone came up once. V gene TRBV19 combines with J gene TRBJ2-5, with D possibly being TRBD2 (7 bases). The CDR3 is 14 amino acids. Germline V CDR1 and CDR2: LNHDA, SQIVND (reference sequence). The V end lost 5 bases, the J end lost 6 bases, and 16 bases lay between the germline ends. The CDR3 coding sequence is TGTGCCAGTAGTCCCCAGGGGAGCGGGAAGACCCAGTACTTC. Its protein product is CASSPQGSGKTQYF.

The J gene is TRBJ2-1, the V gene TRBV5-8, with D hard to call. The CDR3 is 16 amino acids. Trimming took off 7 bases at V and 6 bases at J, with 23 bases between the two ends. In germline, CDR1 is SGHTS, CDR2 YDEGEE. The CDR3 protein is CASPVVGEVTINEQFF. As DNA, the CDR3 is TGTGCCAGCCCTGTAGTTGGCGAGGTTACTATCAATGAGCAGTTCTTC. The full variable domain, completed using reference TRBV5-8 and TRBJ2-1, is EAGVTQSPTHLIKTRGQQATLRCSPISGHTSVYWYQQALGLGLQFLLWYDEGEERNRGNFPPRFSGRQFPNYSSELNVNALELEDSALYLCASPVVGEVTINEQFFGPGTRLTVL.

The CDR3 reads CASSGGWTEAFF. In DNA, the CDR3 is TGTGCCAGTTCAGGGGGCTGGACTGAAGCTTTCTTT. The V call is TRBV19, the J call TRBJ1-1; 8 positions agree with TRBD1. This CDR3 contains 12 residues. Germline V CDR1 and CDR2: LNHDA, SQIVND (reference sequence). V lost 8 bases to trimming and J lost 5 bases; unmatched junction nucleotides: 4.

The chain uses TRBV18 and TRBJ1-6, with 12 bases that match TRBD1. Unmatched junction bases numbered 5, after V lost 6 bases and J lost 8 bases. Per germline, CDR1 KGHSH and CDR2 LQKENI. The length of the CDR3 is 15 residues. CDR3 nucleotides: TGTGCCAGCTCCCCGGGGACAGGGGGCTATTCACCCCTCCACTTT. It encodes CASSPGTGGYSPLHF.

The rearrangement links TRBV18 to TRBJ1-3, with D possibly TRBD1 on 5 matching bases. Trimming took 3 bases from V and 7 from J, leaving 16 bases between them. The V gene's germline CDR1 is KGHSH and CDR2 LQKENI. The CDR3 is 15 amino acids. The DNA of the CDR3 is TGTGCCAGCTCACCGCCGGGTTTACAGGAGAACACCATATATTTT. It yields the protein CASSPPGLQENTIYF.

The chain couples TRBV10-2 to TRBJ2-5; 10 nucleotides line up with TRBD2. Per the germline V gene, CDR1 is WSHSY and CDR2 is SAAADI. This CDR3 spans 16 amino acids. The junction had 4 bases not matched to a gene; V was cut back by 1 base and J by 2 bases. This CDR3 reads CASSEFLAGVQETQYF. Written as DNA, the CDR3 is TGCGCCAGCAGTGAGTTTCTAGCGGGAGTTCAAGAGACCCAGTACTTC.